This T cell receptor (beta chain) came from a study of blood T cells in healthy people across ages. Comment on this clonotype: Its antigen is currently unknown.

Together with a sample-barcoded 5' primer, a J-beta primer mix was included in a second PCR lasting about 7 to 12 cycles. A template-switch adaptor containing 12 random nucleotides labeled each cDNA molecule. One entry per CDR3 protein results from TCRdb running MiXCR on the 5' RACE reads. The data contain about a million distinct CDR3 sequences, roughly 52% of them singletons. The CDR3 contains 18 residues. Germline V lookup: CDR1 SGHAT, CDR2 FQNNGV. V dropped 3 bases and J dropped 5; count of bases not matched to a gene: 18. Each donor had 8 to 10 milliliters of peripheral blood drawn. Study-wide findings and caveats: Roughly linear age-related decline in beta diversity appeared, significant by age around 42. Comparison with aged donors showed that long-lived donors had more naive CD4+ cells and higher diversity.

This chain links TRBV11-2 with TRBJ2-5, with 7 positions matching TRBD1. The source of this sequence is a young man in good health. The sequenced sample was blood. The CDR3, as DNA: TGTGCCAGCAGCTTCCCCCGTCGACAGGGCCCTTCATGGGAGACCCAGTACTTC. Translating it yields CASSFPRRQGPSWETQYF.